These T cell receptor beta chains were read from a single sample in a study of early T cells in non-severe SARS-CoV-2 infection. TCRdb reanalysed the 5' RACE reads using MiXCR and keeps one entry per CDR3 protein. This sample has about 56,000 distinct CDR3 sequences; roughly 15% occur once, and the top ten carry 4.1%. The input for sequencing was whole blood, taken at baseline. Source of these receptors: an adult who was a healthcare worker with PCR-confirmed SARS-CoV-2 infection or an uninfected control (not recorded which). Each CDR3 is given with its conserved first and last residue. Each record gives: J gene, V gene, clone size, CDR3 protein. Expanded clones are given a class, and other clones once, few, many or no size at all.

J gene: TRBJ2-3; V gene: TRBV5-8; clone size: many; CDR3 protein: CASSFRASDTQYF
J gene: TRBJ1-1; V gene: TRBV3-1; clone size: NA; CDR3 protein: CASSQGRQSNTEAFF
J gene: TRBJ1-1; V gene: TRBV5-6; clone size: few; CDR3 protein: CASLRGQARMTEAFF
J gene: TRBJ2-7; V gene: TRBV3-1; clone size: many; CDR3 protein: CASSLQGLAYEQYF
J gene: TRBJ1-4; V gene: TRBV30; clone size: many; CDR3 protein: CAWSAGTDNEKLFF
J gene: TRBJ2-2; V gene: TRBV11-2; clone size: NA; CDR3 protein: CASSLPPLRSGTGELFF
J gene: TRBJ1-4; V gene: TRBV6-1; clone size: few; CDR3 protein: CASSEGADVYEKLFF
J gene: TRBJ2-7; V gene: TRBV11-2; clone size: few; CDR3 protein: CASSAYRGSTSEQYF
J gene: TRBJ2-1; V gene: TRBV5-1; clone size: few; CDR3 protein: CASSLEGTRINEQFF
J gene: TRBJ2-1; V gene: TRBV7-9; clone size: NA; CDR3 protein: CASSLAGRDRQFF
J gene: TRBJ2-2; V gene: TRBV9; clone size: NA; CDR3 protein: CASSPRGSVTGELFF
J gene: TRBJ2-4; V gene: TRBV29-1; clone size: NA; CDR3 protein: CSVEDWGQGNIQYF
J gene: TRBJ2-2; V gene: TRBV24-1; clone size: many; CDR3 protein: CATSDLESNTGELFF
J gene: TRBJ1-5; V gene: TRBV4-1; clone size: few; CDR3 protein: CASSQVGRSLSQPQHF
J gene: TRBJ2-1; V gene: TRBV10-1; clone size: few; CDR3 protein: CASQDRVGNEQFF
J gene: TRBJ2-1; V gene: TRBV2; clone size: NA; CDR3 protein: CASRPGPNNEQFF
J gene: TRBJ1-2; V gene: TRBV2; clone size: NA; CDR3 protein: CASRADSNYGYTF
J gene: TRBJ2-7; V gene: TRBV27; clone size: few; CDR3 protein: CASSLAGGAGEQYF